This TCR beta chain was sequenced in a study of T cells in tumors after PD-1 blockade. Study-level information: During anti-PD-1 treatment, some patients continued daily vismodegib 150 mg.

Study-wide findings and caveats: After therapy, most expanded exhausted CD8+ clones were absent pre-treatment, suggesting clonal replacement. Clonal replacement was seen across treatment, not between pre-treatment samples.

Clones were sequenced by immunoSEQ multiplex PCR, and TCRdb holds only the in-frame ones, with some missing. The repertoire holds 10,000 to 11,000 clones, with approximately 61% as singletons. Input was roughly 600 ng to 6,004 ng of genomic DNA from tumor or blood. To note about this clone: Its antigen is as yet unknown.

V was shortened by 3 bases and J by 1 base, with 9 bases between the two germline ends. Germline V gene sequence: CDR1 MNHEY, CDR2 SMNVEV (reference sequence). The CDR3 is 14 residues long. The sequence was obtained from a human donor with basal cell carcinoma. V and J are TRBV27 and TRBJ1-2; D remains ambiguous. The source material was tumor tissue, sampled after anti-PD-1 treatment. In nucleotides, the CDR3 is TGTGCCAGCAGTTTGCACAGCCGTAACTATGGCTACACCTTC. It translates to CASSLHSRNYGYTF.